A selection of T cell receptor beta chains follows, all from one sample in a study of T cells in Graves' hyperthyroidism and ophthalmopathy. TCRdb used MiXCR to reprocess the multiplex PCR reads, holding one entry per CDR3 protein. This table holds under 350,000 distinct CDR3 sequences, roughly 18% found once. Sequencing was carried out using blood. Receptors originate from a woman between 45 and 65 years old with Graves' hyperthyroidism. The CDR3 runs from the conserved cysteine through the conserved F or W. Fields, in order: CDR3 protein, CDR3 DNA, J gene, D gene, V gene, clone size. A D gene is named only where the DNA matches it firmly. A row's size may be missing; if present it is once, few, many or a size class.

CASSQGGGADTQYF TGTGCCAGCAGCCAAGGTGGTGGAGCAGATACGCAGTATTTT TRBJ2-3 - TRBV3-1 few
CASSLTNYGYTF TGTGCCAGCAGCTTAACTAACTATGGCTACACCTTC TRBJ1-2 - TRBV11-2 many
CASSSGSRSNTEAFF TGTGCCAGCAGTTCAGGGTCCAGGTCGAACACTGAAGCTTTCTTT TRBJ1-1 - TRBV6-2/TRBV6-3 many
CASSYYWREGLGEQFF TGTGCCAGCAGTTACTACTGGCGGGAGGGCCTTGGTGAGCAGTTCTTC TRBJ2-1 TRBD2 TRBV6-2/TRBV6-3 many
CASSLTSLTNYGYTF TGTGCCAGCAGCCTTACATCCCTTACTAACTATGGCTACACCTTC TRBJ1-2 - TRBV3-1 many
CASSPRDRGSGELFF TGTGCCAGCAGTCCCCGGGACAGGGGGTCCGGGGAGCTGTTTTTT TRBJ2-2 TRBD1 TRBV6-1 few
CASSQLADSTDTQYF TGTGCCAGCAGCCAACTAGCGGATAGCACAGATACGCAGTATTTT TRBJ2-3 TRBD2 TRBV2 -
CASSPTGNTGELFF TGCGCCAGCAGCCCGACAGGGAACACCGGGGAGCTGTTTTTT TRBJ2-2 - TRBV11-2 many
CAISEAGGDEQYF TGTGCCATCAGTGAGGCAGGGGGCGACGAGCAGTACTTC TRBJ2-7 TRBD1 TRBV10-3 few
CSALGGVPGQGDRNQPQHF TGCAGTGCTCTGGGTGGGGTCCCGGGACAGGGTGATAGAAATCAGCCCCAGCATTTT TRBJ1-5 TRBD1 TRBV20-1 -
CASSFSGDGSYNEQFF TGCGCCAGCAGCTTCTCCGGGGACGGCTCCTACAATGAGCAGTTCTTC TRBJ2-1 - TRBV5-1 few
CASSQAGKGTEAFF TGTGCCAGCAGCCAAGCAGGGAAGGGCACTGAAGCTTTCTTT TRBJ1-1 - TRBV14 many
CASSIGQAYGYTF TGTGCCAGTAGTATCGGACAAGCCTATGGCTACACCTTC TRBJ1-2 - TRBV19 -
CASSQTGFSKNIQYF TGTGCCAGCAGCCAAACAGGGTTTAGCAAAAACATTCAGTACTTC TRBJ2-4 - TRBV3-1 few
CASSLAGNNSPLHF TGTGCCAGCAGCTTAGCAGGGAATAATTCACCCCTCCACTTT TRBJ1-6 - TRBV7-9 -
CASSLSGNGNQPQHF TGCGCCAGCAGCTTGTCGGGAAACGGCAATCAGCCCCAGCATTTT TRBJ1-5 - TRBV5-1 -
CASSRKGAGGSYNEQFF TGCGCCAGCAGCAGGAAAGGGGCGGGGGGGTCTTACAATGAGCAGTTCTTC TRBJ2-1 TRBD2 TRBV5-1 many
CASSQERRPGTEAFF TGTGCCAGCAGCCAGGAACGTCGGCCAGGTACTGAAGCTTTCTTT TRBJ1-1 - TRBV3-1 many
CSASDRGYTEAFF TGCAGTGCGAGCGACAGGGGTTACACTGAAGCTTTCTTT TRBJ1-1 TRBD1 TRBV20-1 few
CASSQGTFVGTDTQYF TGCGCCAGCAGCCAAGGAACGTTCGTTGGTACAGATACGCAGTATTTT TRBJ2-3 - TRBV4-1 -
CASSQNTQGQQPQHF TGCGCCAGCAGCCAAAATACACAGGGTCAGCAGCCCCAGCATTTT TRBJ1-5 - TRBV4-1 -
CASSLDQRRAYF TGTGCCAGCAGTTTAGATCAGCGGAGGGCGTATTTT TRBJ2-3 - TRBV12-3/TRBV12-4 -
CATSRDPGGTDTQYF TGTGCCACCAGCAGAGATCCAGGGGGAACAGATACGCAGTATTTT TRBJ2-3 TRBD1 TRBV15 -
CASSKGTGGTEQFF TGTGCCAGCAGCAAAGGGACAGGGGGTACTGAGCAGTTCTTC TRBJ2-1 TRBD1 TRBV7-8 few
CASSRSPGETQYF TGTGCCAGCAGTCGCAGCCCTGGGGAGACCCAGTACTTC TRBJ2-5 - TRBV2 -
CASSSASGYEQYF TGTGCCAGCAGTTCGGCTAGCGGCTACGAGCAGTACTTC TRBJ2-7 TRBD2 TRBV27 few
CSDGDREGTEAFF TGCAGCGACGGAGACAGGGAGGGCACTGAAGCTTTCTTT TRBJ1-1 TRBD1 TRBV29-1 many
CAWTRQGADEQYF TGTGCCTGGACCAGACAGGGGGCTGACGAGCAGTACTTC TRBJ2-7 TRBD1 TRBV30 -
CAAQESDNSPLHF TGTGCCGCCCAGGAGTCAGATAATTCACCCCTCCACTTT TRBJ1-6 - TRBV2 -
CSARRGYNEQFF TGCAGTGCTAGGCGGGGCTACAATGAGCAGTTCTTC TRBJ2-1 - TRBV20-1 few
CSARRGGTEAFF TGCAGCGCCAGGCGGGGGGGGACTGAAGCTTTCTTT TRBJ1-1 - TRBV29-1 few
CASKLARGSNEQFF TGCGCCAGCAAGCTCGCGCGGGGGAGTAATGAGCAGTTCTTC TRBJ2-1 TRBD2 TRBV5-1 many
CASSPPHTPDIQYF TGTGCCAGCAGCCCCCCCCACACCCCGGACATTCAGTACTTC TRBJ2-4 - TRBV3-1 many
CASSMIPGFSRSTEAFF TGTGCCAGTAGTATGATCCCAGGCTTTTCTAGGAGCACTGAAGCTTTCTTT TRBJ1-1 - TRBV19 many